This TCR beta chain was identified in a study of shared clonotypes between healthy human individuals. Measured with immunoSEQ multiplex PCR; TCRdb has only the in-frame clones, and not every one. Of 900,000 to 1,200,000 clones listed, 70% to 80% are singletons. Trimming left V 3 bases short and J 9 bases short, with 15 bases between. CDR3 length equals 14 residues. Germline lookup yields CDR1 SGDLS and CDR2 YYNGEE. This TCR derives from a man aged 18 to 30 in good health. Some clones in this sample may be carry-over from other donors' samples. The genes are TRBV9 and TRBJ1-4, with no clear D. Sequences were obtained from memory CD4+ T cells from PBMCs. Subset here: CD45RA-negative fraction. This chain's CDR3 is CASSATLGVKKLFF. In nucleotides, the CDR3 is TGTGCCAGCAGCGCGACCCTTGGAGTGAAAAAACTGTTTTTT.